Sequencing of this TCR beta chain was carried out in a study of neoadjuvant anti-PD-1 for oral cavity cancer. The protocol was immunoSEQ multiplex PCR, while the TCRdb copy is restricted to in-frame clones and leaves out a portion. The repertoire holds roughly 10,000 clones, with about 51% as singletons. Trimming took 3 bases from V and 6 from J, leaving 10 bases between them. This CDR3 is 13 amino acids long. CDR1 is LNHDA, CDR2 SQIVND, per germline (reference sequence). This sample comprised tumor tissue, obtained before nivolumab (anti-PD-1) treatment. This clonotype was obtained from a person between 40 and 80 years old with oral cavity squamous cell carcinoma. This chain links TRBV19 with TRBJ2-3; the D gene could be TRBD1 or TRBD2 (5 bases each). The CDR3 coding sequence is TGTGCCAGTAGTATTCAGGGAGCTGATACGCAGTATTTT. Its protein is CASSIQGADTQYF.